These 20 T cell receptor beta chains originate from one sample sequenced in a study of T cells in Graves' hyperthyroidism and ophthalmopathy. The source material, RNA transcripts, was used to amplify TCR beta CDR3 regions. Using the HTBI primer set, a first-round RT-PCR was run on the TCR CDR3. Each CDR3 protein gets one entry after TCRdb re-called the multiplex PCR reads with MiXCR. In the table there are hundreds of thousands of distinct CDR3 sequences, under 15% of which are singletons. The sequencing input was blood. These receptors originate from a man aged 18 to 30 with Graves' ophthalmopathy.

The table lists this clonotype with many counts. The rearrangement links TRBV7-9 to TRBJ1-2; possible D gene TRBD1, 6 bases. Germline CDR1 and CDR2: SEHNR and FQNEAQ (reference sequence). This CDR3 has 15 residues. The V gene lost 4 bases and the J gene lost 2 bases, with 14 bases spanning the gap. The CDR3: CASSSVRGKNYGYTF. In DNA, the CDR3 is TGTGCCAGCAGCTCCGTAAGGGGGAAGAACTATGGCTACACCTTC.

This clonotype appeared many times. Here the CDR3 reads CASSGDWGETQYF. The CDR3 nucleotides are TGTGCCAGCAGTGGTGACTGGGGAGAGACCCAGTACTTC. The chain has TRBV2 and TRBJ2-5; D is ambiguous. In germline, CDR1 is SNHLY, CDR2 FYNNEI. The V and J ends lost 4 bases and 4 bases respectively, with 10 bases between them. The CDR3 has 13 residues.

This clonotype showed up many times. CDR3 protein: CSARTSGRSTLYNEQFF. The CDR3 DNA follows: TGCAGTGCTAGAACTAGCGGGAGGTCCACTCTCTACAATGAGCAGTTCTTC. The chain joins TRBV20-1 to TRBJ2-1; 12 nucleotides line up with TRBD2. V trimming: 2 bases; J trimming: 3 bases; junction bases outside the gene matches: 8. The CDR3 totals 17 residues. Looked up from germline, CDR1 is DFQATT and CDR2 is SNEGSKA (reference sequence).

This clonotype came up many times. The chain employs TRBV6-2 or TRBV6-3 and TRBJ1-2, with TRBD1 identical over 7 bases. The junction had 10 bases not matched to a gene; V was cut back by 5 bases and J by 1 base. CDR1 is MNHEY and CDR2 is SVGEGT in the germline V gene. The CDR3 contains 16 residues. The CDR3 nucleotides read TGTGCCAGCAGTGAACATACGGGACAGCGTAACTATGGCTACACCTTC. The encoded protein is CASSEHTGQRNYGYTF.

This clonotype was detected many times. This chain uses TRBV12-3 or TRBV12-4 with TRBJ2-7, with TRBD1 matching 7 bases. This CDR3 has 13 residues. V shed 6 bases, J shed 3 bases, and the junction held 5 bases outside the gene matches. CDR3 DNA sequence: TGTGCCAGCAGCCAGGGGACAGACTACGAGCAGTACTTC. Its translation: CASSQGTDYEQYF.

Points on this clonotype: One end of the junction does not line up with germline, which may come from a read error. This chain links TRBV7-9 with TRBJ2-3; TRBD2 agrees at 7 bases. This CDR3 region has 15 residues. The germline CDR1 and CDR2 sequences are SEHNR and FQNEAQ (reference sequence). CDR3 coding DNA: TGTGCCAGCAGCTGGGGCGGGAGTAGCAAAGATACGCAGTATTTT. Translating gives CASSWGGSSKDTQYF.

This clonotype showed up many times. The CDR3 DNA sequence: TGTGCCAGCAGCCTACCGACAGGGCGTGGCTACACCTTC. Translated, it gives CASSLPTGRGYTF. The rearrangement uses TRBV11-2 and TRBJ1-2, with TRBD1 matching 7 bases. V lost 5 bases and J lost 7; bases outside the gene matches: 7. CDR3 size: 13 residues. CDR1 and CDR2 (germline): SGHAT, FQNNGV.

This clonotype was counted ten times or more. The chain carries TRBV2 and TRBJ2-3, with 9 bases that match TRBD2. The V gene end was trimmed by 7 bases and the J gene end by 7 bases; junction bases not matched to a gene: 9. The CDR3 totals 14 residues. The germline gives CDR1 SNHLY, CDR2 FYNNEI. The CDR3 DNA sequence: TGTGCCAGCATCGGGAAGCGGGGGGTAAATACGCAGTATTTT. It translates to CASIGKRGVNTQYF.

On this clonotype: A single base separates this from a much larger clone, so it may be a read error. This CDR3 fails to terminate in the conserved phenylalanine or tryptophan, so it likely reflects a read error. The chain recombines TRBV11-2 with TRBJ2-2; TRBD2 is a possible D gene (6 bases). The CDR3 extends over 16 amino acids. V shed 6 bases and J shed 3 bases, with 17 bases lying between them. The germline V gene encodes CDR1 SGHAT and CDR2 FQNNGV. The DNA of the CDR3 is TGTGCCAGCAGTCCTTGGGTAGCGGTTGACACCGGGGAGCTGTTTCTT. Amino acids: CASSPWVAVDTGELFL.

With regard to this clonotype: Germline is not matched at one junction end, which may reflect a read error. The chain joins TRBV18 to TRBJ2-3; possibly TRBD2 for D (5 bases). CDR1 is KGHSH and CDR2 is LQKENI in the germline V gene. The CDR3 sequence is 15 residues long. CDR3 sequence reads: CASSEELAFVDTQYF. CDR3 DNA: TGCGCCAGCAGTGAGGAGCTAGCTTTTGTGGATACGCAGTATTTT.

The chain recombines TRBV5-1 with TRBJ2-7; D gene unclear. CDR3 size: 14 residues. In germline, CDR1 is SGHRS, CDR2 YFSETQ. V shed 6 bases and J shed 1 base, with 14 bases lying between them. The CDR3 DNA reads TGCGCCAGCAACGAAAACCCCCAATCCTACGAGCAGTACTTC. Its translation: CASNENPQSYEQYF.

There are many counts of this clonotype. V gene TRBV5-1 combines with J gene TRBJ1-1, with D perhaps TRBD1 (6 bases). The CDR3 is 16 residues long. Germline lookup yields CDR1 SGHRS and CDR2 YFSETQ. The germline V and J ends were trimmed by 0 bases and 4 bases, with 16 bases remaining between them. For the CDR3, the DNA is TGCGCCAGCAGCTTGGGGGCCGGGGGCCCAGCCACTGAAGCTTTCTTT. Protein product: CASSLGAGGPATEAFF.

In its sample, this clonotype was seen many times. The chain couples TRBV12-3 or TRBV12-4 to TRBJ1-4; D gene unclear. The CDR3 runs to 17 residues. Trimming shortened V by 7 bases and J by 0 bases, and 18 bases separated the two germline ends. CDR3 amino acids: CASTGGPPQSTNEKLFF. The CDR3 DNA reads as TGTGCCAGCACCGGCGGCCCTCCCCAGTCAACTAATGAAAAACTGTTTTTT.

This clonotype was counted at least ten times. The chain recombines TRBV3-1 with TRBJ1-1; D call uncertain. Germline CDR1 LGHDT, CDR2 YNNKEL (reference sequence). This CDR3 spans 12 amino acids. V lost 1 base and J 5 bases, leaving 5 bases between the germline ends. The CDR3 protein is CASSQGTTEAFF. Written as DNA, the CDR3 is TGTGCCAGCAGCCAAGGGACGACTGAAGCTTTCTTT.

This clonotype showed up many times. V is TRBV12-3 or TRBV12-4 and J is TRBJ1-2; D remains unclear. The CDR3 covers 12 residues. V dropped 3 bases and J dropped 7 bases, with 9 bases sitting between them. CDR3 nucleotides: TGTGCCAGCAGTTTCGCGGGAGGTGGCTACACCTTC. Its translation: CASSFAGGGYTF.

In this sample, this clonotype turned up a few times. The chain is built from TRBV7-8 and TRBJ2-7; D is possibly TRBD2 (5 bases). V lost 1 base and J lost 1, with 14 bases in between. The length of the CDR3 is 16 residues. CDR1 is SGHVS and CDR2 is FQNEAQ in the germline V gene. The CDR3 nucleotides read TGTGCCAGCAGCTTAGGAGGGAAAAGGACTTCCTACGAGCAGTACTTC. Translated: CASSLGGKRTSYEQYF.

This clonotype was observed at least ten times. V is TRBV7-9 and J is TRBJ2-7; 9 bases align to TRBD1. The CDR3 is 16 residues long. The germline V gene has CDR1 SEHNR and CDR2 FQNEAQ (reference sequence). The V gene end was trimmed by 4 bases and the J gene end by 3 bases; junction bases not matched to a gene: 10. In nucleotides, the CDR3 is TGTGCCAGCAGCTCGCCGGACAGGGGCCACTACTACGAGCAGTACTTC. It specifies CASSSPDRGHYYEQYF.

This clonotype was seen repeatedly, ten times or more. V is TRBV18 and J is TRBJ2-7, with unresolved D. The germline V and J ends were trimmed by 1 base and 2 bases, with 6 bases remaining between them. Germline V gene sequence: CDR1 KGHSH, CDR2 LQKENI. This CDR3 contains 13 residues. The CDR3 nucleotides read TGTGCCAGCTCACCACGTACGACCTACGAGCAGTACTTC. This translates into CASSPRTTYEQYF.

The V call is TRBV12-3 or TRBV12-4, the J call TRBJ2-1, with 7 positions matching TRBD1. Losses at the gene ends were 2 bases for V and 0 bases for J; bases not matched to a gene: 4. CDR3 length: 16 amino acids. The CDR3 spells CASSLRQGSSYNEQFF. The DNA of the CDR3 is TGTGCCAGCAGTTTACGACAGGGTAGCTCCTACAATGAGCAGTTCTTC.

This clonotype appeared many times. The chain links TRBV6-1 to TRBJ1-1; D is unresolved. The V end lost 5 bases, the J end lost 1 base, and 8 bases lay between the germline ends. The CDR3 totals 13 residues. The germline V gene encodes CDR1 MNHNS and CDR2 SASEGT. The CDR3 DNA sequence: TGTGCCAGCAGTTATGTTGCGAACACTGAAGCTTTCTTT. Amino acid sequence: CASSYVANTEAFF.